What follows are 20 T cell receptor beta chains derived from one specimen sequenced in a study of cytotoxic CD8 clonotypes in ibrutinib-treated CLL. Assay: immunoSEQ multiplex PCR; the TCRdb copy retains only in-frame clones and omits some. This sample has fewer than 150,000 clones, with approximately 81% found just once. The sample in question was PBMCs, obtained after 24 months of ibrutinib treatment. The receptor source for this set is a human donor with chronic lymphocytic leukemia.

This sequence joins TRBV12-5 and TRBJ2-7, with 9 bases aligning to TRBD1. Germline CDR1 and CDR2: LGHNT and FRNRAP. The CDR3 is 17 residues long. The junction had 9 bases not matched to a gene; V was cut back by 1 base and J by 2 bases. CDR3 nucleotide sequence: TGTGCTAGTGGTTTGGCCTCGGGGACAGGGACGACCTACGAGCAGTACTTC. Protein: CASGLASGTGTTYEQYF.

The chain links TRBV6-5 to TRBJ1-5; no reliable D call. The CDR3 contains 14 residues. The V end lost 4 bases, the J end lost 2 bases, and 9 bases lay between the germline ends. Germline V gene lookup returns CDR1 MNHEY and CDR2 SVGAGI. The CDR3 reads CASSLAAGNQPQHF. The CDR3 DNA is TGTGCCAGCAGTTTGGCAGCAGGCAATCAGCCCCAGCATTTT.

The V and J genes are TRBV19 and TRBJ2-5; D perhaps matches TRBD1 (6 bases). V lost 3 bases, J lost 6 bases, and 17 bases lay in between. Germline assignment: CDR1 LNHDA and CDR2 SQIVND (reference sequence). This CDR3 has 15 amino acids. Written as DNA, the CDR3 is TGTGCCAGTAGTATCCCTGGGGGCTTAACGAAGACCCAGTACTTC. Residues: CASSIPGGLTKTQYF.

This clone came up a few times. The gene calls are TRBV5-1 and TRBJ2-3; no clear D. Trimming took 5 bases from V and 3 from J, leaving 4 bases between them. Germline CDR1 is SGHRS and CDR2 is YFSETQ. CDR3 length: 11 residues. CDR3 coding DNA: TGCGCCAGCAGTAGTACAGATACGCAGTATTTT. It codes for CASSSTDTQYF.

This clone was counted between two and nine times. V usage is TRBV6-1 and J usage is TRBJ2-1; the D is unclear. This CDR3 has 13 amino acids. Germline V lookup: CDR1 MNHNS, CDR2 SASEGT. Between the trimmed V and J ends, which lost 4 bases and 9 bases, there was a span of 13 bases. CDR3 region: CASSGVMAGEQFF. The CDR3 bases are TGTGCCAGCAGTGGTGTAATGGCCGGTGAGCAGTTCTTC.

The chain is built from TRBV5-1 and TRBJ1-2, with D possibly TRBD1 on 5 matching bases. CDR1 and CDR2 (germline): SGHRS, YFSETQ. The CDR3 has 15 residues. Trimming cost V 1 base and J 4 bases, with 14 bases left between them. The DNA of the CDR3 is TGCGCCAGCAGCTTGCAGGGTTCGGTACGCTATGGCTACACCTTC. It encodes CASSLQGSVRYGYTF.

The chain carries TRBV18 and TRBJ1-5; 7 bases agree with TRBD1. This CDR3 spans 15 amino acids. The V gene's germline CDR1 is KGHSH and CDR2 LQKENI. V shed 6 bases, J shed 1 base, and the junction held 6 bases outside the gene matches. For the CDR3, the DNA is TGTGCCAGCTCGCCAGGGGGGGCGAGCAATCAGCCCCAGCATTTT. Translation gives CASSPGGASNQPQHF. The variable domain in full, with the rest retrieved from reference TRBV18 and TRBJ1-5, is NAGVMQNPRHLVRRRGQEARLRCSPMKGHSHVYWYRQLPEEGLKFMVYLQKENIIDESGMPKERFSAEFPKEGPSILRIQQVVRGDSAAYFCASSPGGASNQPQHFGDGTRLSIL.

The rearrangement joins TRBV10-3 to TRBJ1-5; D is perhaps TRBD1 (6 bases). The CDR3 spans 15 residues. Germline V gene data show CDR1 as ENHRY and CDR2 as SYGVKD. V gave up 6 bases and J gave up 1 base, with 13 bases separating them. The CDR3: CAISDPGESNQPQHF. The CDR3 bases are TGTGCCATCAGCGACCCAGGGGAGAGCAATCAGCCCCAGCATTTT.

The chain recombines TRBV28 with TRBJ1-2, with D maybe TRBD1 (5 bases). The CDR3 extends over 12 amino acids. Trimming cost V 8 bases and J 4 bases, with 11 bases left between them. Germline V gene lookup returns CDR1 MDHEN and CDR2 SYDVKM. Here the CDR3 reads CASQSGGYGYTF. The DNA of the CDR3 is TGTGCCAGCCAGTCGGGGGGCTATGGCTACACCTTC.

This clone was seen ten or more times. This sequence joins TRBV5-1 and TRBJ1-3; D is perhaps TRBD1 (5 bases). Germline V gene sequence: CDR1 SGHRS, CDR2 YFSETQ. CDR3 length: 14 amino acids. The V end lost 4 bases, the J end lost 3 bases, and 11 bases lay between the germline ends. CDR3 DNA sequence: TGCGCCAGCAGCGTGGGGGACCTTGGAAACACCATATATTTT. Encoded protein: CASSVGDLGNTIYF.

This clone appeared once. The DNA of the CDR3 is TGTGCCAGCAGTATTGGGGGGAGGGGGGGTAATTCACCCCTCCACTTT. Translating gives CASSIGGRGGNSPLHF. The chain employs TRBV5-4 and TRBJ1-6; D perhaps matches TRBD1 (6 bases). V was cut by 5 bases and J by 6 bases, with 18 bases left in between. The CDR3 consists of 16 residues. CDR1 is SGHNT and CDR2 is YYREEE in the germline V gene (reference sequence).

The chain recombines TRBV30 with TRBJ2-2; the D gene is possibly TRBD2 (6 bases). The CDR3 sequence is 14 residues long. Trimming took 0 bases from V and 6 from J, leaving 11 bases between them. Germline loops: CDR1 GTSNPN, CDR2 SVGIG (reference sequence). CDR3 in amino acids: CAWSVRGGSGELFF. The CDR3 coding sequence is TGTGCCTGGAGTGTACGAGGAGGGTCCGGGGAGCTGTTTTTT.

The chain carries TRBV27 and TRBJ2-3, with TRBD1 matching over 7 bases. V lost 6 bases, J lost 6 bases, and 6 bases stayed unmatched. Germline loops: CDR1 MNHEY, CDR2 SMNVEV (reference sequence). The CDR3 is 13 amino acids. The CDR3 spells CASREQGRDTQYF. The CDR3 DNA reads TGTGCCAGCAGGGAACAGGGGCGGGATACGCAGTATTTT.

V and J are TRBV11-2 and TRBJ2-7; D is uncertain. V lost 3 bases to trimming and J lost 2 bases, with 20 bases between them. The CDR3 has 17 amino acids. CDR1 is SGHAT, CDR2 FQNNGV, per germline. CDR3 sequence (DNA): TGTGCCAGCAGCTTCCGATCTAACCATGCTACCACCTACGAGCAGTACTTC. This sequence encodes CASSFRSNHATTYEQYF. Combining the CDR3 with reference TRBV11-2 and TRBJ2-7 gives the whole variable domain EAGVAQSPRYKIIEKRQSVAFWCNPISGHATLYWYQQILGQGPKLLIQFQNNGVVDDSQLPKDRFSAERLKGVDSTLKIQPAKLEDSAVYLCASSFRSNHATTYEQYFGPGTRLTVT.

J is TRBJ2-2 and V is TRBV7-7, with D perhaps matching TRBD1 (6 bases). V was pared by 4 bases and J by 3 bases, with 12 bases between. CDR3 length: 15 residues. CDR1 is SSHAT, CDR2 FNYEAQ, per germline (reference sequence). The CDR3: CASSSSTGHTGELFF. CDR3 coding DNA: TGTGCCAGCAGCTCCAGCACAGGGCACACCGGGGAGCTGTTTTTT.

The chain combines TRBV6-5 with TRBJ1-6, with a weak D call TRBD1 (5 bases). Between the trimmed V and J ends, which lost 2 bases and 5 bases, there was a span of 13 bases. CDR3 length equals 16 residues. Germline V gene data show CDR1 as MNHEY and CDR2 as SVGAGI. The CDR3 DNA reads TGTGCCAGCAGTTACCGGTTCAGGGAGAATAATTCACCCCTCCACTTT. The encoded protein is CASSYRFRENNSPLHF.

This chain joins TRBV2 and TRBJ2-7; perhaps TRBD2 as D (5 bases). The V gene lost 7 bases and the J gene lost 0 bases, with 22 bases spanning the gap. Germline CDR1 and CDR2: SNHLY and FYNNEI. The CDR3 has 17 amino acids. Here the CDR3 DNA reads TGTGCCAGCAAAAAGGACGGATGGATAACTAGCTCCTACGAGCAGTACTTC. Protein sequence: CASKKDGWITSSYEQYF.

As to this clone: Other DNA sequences in this specimen translate into the identical CDR3. The chain couples TRBV2 to TRBJ2-5; D unclear. V was cut by 5 bases and J by 2 bases, with 3 bases left in between. Germline V gene lookup returns CDR1 SNHLY and CDR2 FYNNEI. The CDR3 length is 11 residues. DNA for the CDR3: TGTGCCAGCAGTCGGCAAGAGACCCAGTACTTC. Amino acid sequence: CASSRQETQYF.

The chain couples TRBV19 to TRBJ2-2; perhaps D is TRBD1 or TRBD2 (5 bases each). CDR3 length: 13 residues. Deletions cut 6 bases from V and 7 bases from J, with 12 bases between. From germline, CDR1 is LNHDA and CDR2 SQIVND (reference sequence). The CDR3 protein is CASSGALHGELFF. CDR3 sequence (DNA): TGTGCCAGTAGCGGGGCTTTGCACGGGGAGCTGTTTTTT.

The chain links TRBV7-7 to TRBJ2-5; 7 bases map to TRBD2. The length of the CDR3 is 15 residues. V lost 5 bases, J lost 4 bases, and 10 bases stayed unmatched. Per germline, CDR1 SSHAT and CDR2 FNYEAQ (reference sequence). The CDR3 spells CASSPLGGLTETQYF. The CDR3 DNA reads as TGTGCCAGCAGCCCTCTGGGGGGGTTGACAGAGACCCAGTACTTC.